These 19 T cell receptor beta chains were all obtained from the same sample, sequenced in a study of memory CD4+ T cells and cytomegalovirus serostatus. Assay used: immunoSEQ multiplex PCR; TCRdb lists only in-frame clones, some missing. The sample lists under 55,000 clones; about three quarters were seen once. Single viable CD3+CD4+CD8-CD45RO+ cells were sorted as the memory CD4+ T cells. Input material: memory CD4+ T cells from blood. These receptors were obtained from an adult in good health and CMV-seropositive.

V gene TRBV7-9 combines with J gene TRBJ2-5; 11 nucleotides match TRBD2. V was pared by 6 bases and J by 4 bases, with 10 bases of the junction left unmatched. CDR3 length equals 16 residues. From germline, CDR1 is SEHNR and CDR2 FQNEAQ (reference sequence). The CDR3 DNA reads TGTGCCAGCAGTCCTAAGGGACTAGCGGTTCGAGAGACCCAGTACTTC. Protein sequence: CASSPKGLAVRETQYF.

The CDR3 loop is CASSILGRANYGYTF. CDR3 in DNA: TGTGCCAGTAGTATCCTGGGGAGAGCTAACTATGGCTACACCTTC. The chain has TRBV19 and TRBJ1-2; D call uncertain. V was cut by 3 bases and J by 0 bases, with 11 bases left in between. Germline V lookup: CDR1 LNHDA, CDR2 SQIVND (reference sequence). The CDR3 loop spans 15 amino acids.

The V and J genes are TRBV5-5 and TRBJ1-2, with 9 bases lining up with TRBD1. This CDR3 spans 16 amino acids. The germline gives CDR1 SGHKS, CDR2 YYEKEE (reference sequence). Trimming at V came to 3 bases and at J to 3 bases, leaving 9 bases not matched to a gene. The CDR3 loop reads CASSSGTGLRDYGYTF. The CDR3 DNA reads TGTGCCAGCAGCTCCGGGACAGGGTTACGGGACTATGGCTACACCTTC. Full variable domain (missing parts from reference TRBV5-5 and TRBJ1-2): DAGVTQSPTHLIKTRGQQVTLRCSPISGHKSVSWYQQVLGQGPQFIFQYYEKEERGRGNFPDRFSARQFPNYSSELNVNALLLGDSALYLCASSSGTGLRDYGYTFGSGTRLTVV.

This chain links TRBV18 with TRBJ1-5, with D perhaps matching TRBD1 (5 bases). The CDR3 contains 16 residues. V gave up 3 bases and J gave up 4 bases, with 16 bases separating them. Germline CDR1 is KGHSH and CDR2 is LQKENI. The CDR3 DNA reads as TGTGCCAGCTCACCCGATGAGGGGCTTTTGAATCAGCCCCAGCATTTT. Protein sequence: CASSPDEGLLNQPQHF.

The chain employs TRBV29-1 and TRBJ1-1, with 10 bases lining up with TRBD1. Germline V lookup: CDR1 SQVTM, CDR2 ANQGSEA. The ends lost 5 bases at V and 1 base at J; junction bases unmatched: 10. CDR3 length equals 16 residues. CDR3 sequence reads: CSVLPGTGVKNTEAFF. The CDR3 DNA follows: TGCAGCGTTCTACCCGGGACAGGGGTCAAGAACACTGAAGCTTTCTTT.

The rearrangement uses TRBV5-6 and TRBJ1-1; D not resolved. The CDR3 is made up of 15 amino acids. V lost 1 base, J lost 1 base, and 11 bases lay in between. Per the germline V gene, CDR1 is SGHDT and CDR2 is YYEEEE. The CDR3 region has the DNA TGTGCCAGCAGCTTGACGGGCGCTCCGAACACTGAAGCTTTCTTT. This gives the protein CASSLTGAPNTEAFF.

This chain joins TRBV11-3 and TRBJ2-3; D assignment may be TRBD1 or TRBD2 (6 bases each). Trimming pared 6 bases from V and 6 bases from J, leaving 10 bases between. Per germline, CDR1 SGHNT and CDR2 YENEEA. The CDR3 covers 12 residues. The CDR3 is CASSQGGDTQYF. CDR3 nucleotides: TGTGCCAGCAGTCAAGGGGGGGATACGCAGTATTTT. Complete variable domain (other parts from reference TRBV11-3 and TRBJ2-3): EAGVVQSPRYKIIEKKQPVAFWCNPISGHNTLYWYLQNLGQGPELLIRYENEEAVDDSQLPKDRFSAERLKGVDSTLKIQPAELGDSAVYLCASSQGGDTQYFGPGTRLTVL.

This rearrangement joins TRBV30 to TRBJ2-6; D call uncertain. The CDR3 loop spans 12 amino acids. The germline V and J ends were trimmed by 5 bases and 6 bases, with 8 bases remaining between them. The germline gives CDR1 GTSNPN, CDR2 SVGIG (reference sequence). CDR3 amino acids: CAWAVMANVLTF. The DNA for the CDR3 is TGTGCCTGGGCAGTTATGGCCAACGTCCTGACTTTC.

The V gene is TRBV9, the J gene TRBJ2-7, with TRBD2 identical over 9 bases. The CDR3 consists of 15 residues. J lost 3 bases, V lost 4 bases, and 8 bases had no gene match. Germline V CDR1 and CDR2: SGDLS, YYNGEE. For the CDR3, the DNA is TGTGCCAGCAGCCCAATAGCGGGAGCCCGCTACGAGCAGTACTTC. This translates into CASSPIAGARYEQYF.

The chain carries TRBV6-1 and TRBJ1-2; 7 bases align to TRBD1. Germline loops: CDR1 MNHNS, CDR2 SASEGT. The V segment lost 1 base and the J segment 4 bases; nucleotides outside the gene matches: 9. This CDR3 has 16 amino acids. The CDR3 here is CASSEVATGKGYGYTF. The CDR3 region has the DNA TGTGCCAGCAGTGAAGTAGCGACAGGGAAGGGCTATGGCTACACCTTC.

This clone appeared once. This chain connects TRBV5-5 to TRBJ2-2; D unresolved. The V end lost 1 base, the J end lost 0 bases, and 13 bases lay between the germline ends. The germline V gene encodes CDR1 SGHKS and CDR2 YYEKEE (reference sequence). This CDR3 has 17 amino acids. CDR3 protein: CASSLLPFGANTGELFF. The CDR3, as DNA: TGTGCCAGCAGCTTGCTGCCGTTTGGTGCGAACACCGGGGAGCTGTTTTTT. The whole variable domain, filled in from reference TRBV5-5 and TRBJ2-2, reads DAGVTQSPTHLIKTRGQQVTLRCSPISGHKSVSWYQQVLGQGPQFIFQYYEKEERGRGNFPDRFSARQFPNYSSELNVNALLLGDSALYLCASSLLPFGANTGELFFGEGSRLTVL.

The rearrangement links TRBV4-1 to TRBJ2-1; TRBD2 matches at 7 bases. The V and J ends lost 8 bases and 8 bases, in that order; junction bases with no gene match: 15. Looked up from germline, CDR1 is MGHRA and CDR2 is YSYEKL. This CDR3 region has 15 residues. CDR3 coding DNA: TGCGCCAGCGGATCCCCTGGCGGGAGTTTCGATGAGCAGTTCTTC. It specifies CASGSPGGSFDEQFF.

The chain combines TRBV5-1 with TRBJ2-1; 12 positions agree with TRBD2. Germline-derived CDR1 and CDR2 are SGHRS and YFSETQ. V trimming: 4 bases; J trimming: 9 bases; junction bases outside the gene matches: 5. The CDR3 consists of 14 residues. CDR3 protein: CASSQGLAGSEQFF. The CDR3, as DNA: TGCGCCAGCAGCCAGGGACTAGCGGGCAGTGAGCAGTTCTTC.

The rearrangement joins TRBV19 to TRBJ2-1; D gene unclear. Trimming stripped 5 bases from V and 1 base from J, with 18 bases between. This CDR3 region has 17 residues. CDR1 LNHDA and CDR2 SQIVND come from the germline V gene (reference sequence). CDR3 DNA sequence: TGTGCCAGTAGTCCCCGTGCGGCGCACAGATCCTACAATGAGCAGTTCTTC. This encodes CASSPRAAHRSYNEQFF.

The CDR3 loop reads CASSQGGQGRTYEQYF. CDR3 sequence (DNA): TGTGCCAGCAGCCAGGGTGGACAGGGGCGAACCTACGAGCAGTACTTC. This chain uses TRBV4-2 with TRBJ2-7; TRBD1 matches 9 bases. The germline V gene has CDR1 LGHNA and CDR2 YNFKEQ. V lost 3 bases to trimming and J lost 2 bases; unmatched junction nucleotides: 8. This CDR3 spans 16 amino acids.

V and J are TRBV7-9 and TRBJ2-7, with no clear D. The CDR3 loop spans 11 amino acids. Trimming removed 1 base at V and 3 bases at J, with 1 base between. CDR1 SEHNR and CDR2 FQNEAQ come from the germline V gene (reference sequence). DNA for the CDR3: TGTGCCAGCAGCTTAGACTACGAGCAGTACTTC. Residues: CASSLDYEQYF.

This chain connects TRBV12-5 to TRBJ1-1; D gene unclear. Germline V lookup: CDR1 LGHNT, CDR2 FRNRAP. The CDR3 is 12 amino acids. V dropped 3 bases and J dropped 6 bases, with 8 bases sitting between them. DNA for the CDR3: TGTGCTAGTGGTTTAGGTTTTTCTGAAGCTTTCTTT. Its translation is CASGLGFSEAFF.

The chain links TRBV6-5 to TRBJ2-7; 10 bases match TRBD1. V trimming: 6 bases; J trimming: 9 bases; junction bases outside the gene matches: 11. The CDR3 is made up of 14 amino acids. Germline V gene data show CDR1 as MNHEY and CDR2 as SVGAGI. As DNA, the CDR3 is TGTGCCAGCAGAATCGGGACAGGGGCTCATGGGCAGTACTTC. Translation: CASRIGTGAHGQYF.

This sequence joins TRBV30 and TRBJ2-5, with TRBD2 as a possible D gene (6 bases). The germline gives CDR1 GTSNPN, CDR2 SVGIG (reference sequence). The CDR3 extends over 17 amino acids. With 0 bases removed from V and 2 bases from J, the gap between germline ends came to 19 bases. DNA for the CDR3: TGTGCCTGGAGTGTAGGCCTAGCGAGACACTCTCAAGAGACCCAGTACTTC. Its protein product is CAWSVGLARHSQETQYF.